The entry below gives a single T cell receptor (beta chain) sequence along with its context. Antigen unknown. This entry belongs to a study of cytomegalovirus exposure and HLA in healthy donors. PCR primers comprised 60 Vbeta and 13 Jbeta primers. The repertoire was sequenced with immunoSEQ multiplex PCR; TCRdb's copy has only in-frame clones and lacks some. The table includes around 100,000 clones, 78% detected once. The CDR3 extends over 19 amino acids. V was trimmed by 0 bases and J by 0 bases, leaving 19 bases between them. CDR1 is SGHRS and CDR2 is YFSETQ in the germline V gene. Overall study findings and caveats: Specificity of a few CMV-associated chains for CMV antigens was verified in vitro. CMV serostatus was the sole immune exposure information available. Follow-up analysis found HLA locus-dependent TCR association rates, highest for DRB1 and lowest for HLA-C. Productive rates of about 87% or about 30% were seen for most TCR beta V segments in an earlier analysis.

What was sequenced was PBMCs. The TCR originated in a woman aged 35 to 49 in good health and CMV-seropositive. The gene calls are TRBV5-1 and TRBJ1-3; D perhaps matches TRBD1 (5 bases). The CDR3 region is CASSLALVDSNLSGNTIYF. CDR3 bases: TGCGCCAGCAGCTTGGCCCTAGTAGACAGCAACCTCTCTGGAAACACCATATATTTT.